This T cell receptor (beta chain) was obtained from a study of T cell changes during pregnancy in multiple sclerosis (dated by TCRdb to 2018 to 2020). With regard to the full study: Changes in the T cell repertoire over the course of pregnancy were examined in this study in women with multiple sclerosis.

From the germline V gene (reference sequence), CDR1 is SEHNR and CDR2 is FQNEAQ. The CDR3 runs 13 residues from the cysteine to the phenylalanine. The CDR3 DNA has 39 bases and is translated from base 1. The junction shows trimming of 1 base on V and 5 bases on J, plus 9 bases between the germline ends. This clone appeared a single time. The specificity of this receptor is unknown. There are no base qualities to consult, and no much larger clone falls within one base. The method behind the library was the immunoSEQ multiplex PCR assay. The table comes from immuneACCESS by way of TCRdb, which keeps in-frame sequences with V and J called. Part of the clones is missing from these tables; in studies checked, under half for an unresolved V gene and the rest for unknown reasons. This sample gives 47,000 or so clones in total; about 90% of them show up just once. The ten largest account for about 5.1% of the sample.

This clonotype was obtained from a female donor in good health, enrolled as a control in a pregnancy study. The rearranged segments are TRBV7-9 and TRBJ2-7; TRBD1 could be the D gene, as 5 bases match. This material consisted of peripheral blood, taken after pregnancy. The CDR3 protein sequence reads: CASSLGAGNEQYF. In nucleotide form, the sequence is TGTGCCAGCAGCTTAGGTGCAGGGAACGAGCAGTACTTC. The CDR3 plus the reference TRBV7-9 and TRBJ2-7 genes for the other parts give the full variable domain: DTGVSQNPRHKITKRGQNVTFRCDPISEHNRLYWYRQTLGQGPEFLTYFQNEAQLEKSRLLSDRFSAERPKGSFSTLEIQRTEQGDSAMYLCASSLGAGNEQYFGPGTRLTVT.